The source of this T cell receptor (beta chain) is a study of T-cell reconstitution after alpha-beta-depleted transplantation in children. This clonotype was observed a few times. At one end, the junction sequence differs from germline, possibly due to a read error. Researchers prepared the TCRbeta library using unique molecular identifiers, the study reports. MiXCR, applied by TCRdb to the PCR reads, yields one record per CDR3 protein. The table lists 27,000 or so distinct CDR3 sequences, 15% to 20% of them singletons, with 35% to 45% in the top ten. The CDR3 loop spans 12 amino acids. Germline V lookup: CDR1 LGHDT, CDR2 YNNKEL (reference sequence).

The specimen comprised PBMCs, mostly from graft donor cells, sampled 60 days after TCRalphabeta/CD19-depleted stem cell transplant. The rearrangement links TRBV3-1 to TRBJ2-7; possibly TRBD1 or TRBD2 for D (5 bases each). The receptor was isolated from a male patient between 2 and 10 years old who had a stem cell transplant for acute lymphoblastic leukemia, so the T cells may come from the graft donor. CDR3 residues: CASSQDEGTRNF. For the CDR3, the DNA is TGTGCCAGCAGCCAAGATGAGGGGACGAGGAACTTC.